One sample yielded the 5 T cell receptor beta chains listed below, sequenced in a study of Tregs in tolerant kidney transplant recipients (dated by TCRdb to the late 2010s). Libraries were made using the immunoSEQ multiplex PCR assay. What TCRdb holds here is the immuneACCESS table cut down to in-frame rearrangements. Part of the clones is not present; checked against another copy, under half of the missing clones reflect an unresolved V gene, and the others are unexplained. Present in this sample are roughly 120,000 clones, roughly 92% of which were seen just once. Roughly 0.63% of the sample lies in the top ten. The material sequenced was CD4+ T cells from blood. The receptors derive from a human donor in good health.

V and J are TRBV4-2 and TRBJ1-1; D remains ambiguous. CDR1 LGHNA and CDR2 YNFKEQ come from the germline V gene. The CDR3 is made up of 15 amino acids. Trimming left V 1 base short and J 3 bases short, with 12 bases between. CDR3 bases: TGTGCCAGCAGCCAAGGCCCAGCGACCTACACTGAAGCTTTCTTT. This codes for CASSQGPATYTEAFF.

For this clone: Other nucleotide sequences from this sample produce the same CDR3. The chain joins TRBV19 to TRBJ1-2, with 8 bases aligning to TRBD1. Germline V gives CDR1 LNHDA, CDR2 SQIVND (reference sequence). There are 14 residues in the CDR3. Unmatched junction bases numbered 6, after V lost 5 bases and J lost 4 bases. CDR3 loop: CASSPGQGGYGYTF. The CDR3 bases are TGTGCCAGTAGTCCCGGACAGGGTGGCTATGGCTACACCTTC.

This clone was detected once. The chain couples TRBV28 to TRBJ2-7; D is perhaps TRBD2 (5 bases). Germline-derived CDR1 and CDR2 are MDHEN and SYDVKM. The CDR3 is made up of 11 amino acids. V lost 8 bases and J lost 4, with 9 bases in between. The CDR3 reads CASGRSYEQYF. The CDR3 DNA reads as TGTGCCAGCGGGAGATCGTACGAGCAGTACTTC. Looking up the rest from reference TRBV28 and TRBJ2-7 gives the full variable domain: DVKVTQSSRYLVKRTGEKVFLECVQDMDHENMFWYRQDPGLGLRLIYFSYDVKMKEKGDIPEGYSVSREKKERFSLILESASTNQTSMYLCASGRSYEQYFGPGTRLTVT.

V gene TRBV6-1 combines with J gene TRBJ1-5; no clear D. The CDR3 runs to 13 residues. CDR1 is MNHNS and CDR2 is SASEGT in the germline V gene. Trimming shortened V by 5 bases and J by 4 bases, and 9 bases separated the two germline ends. The CDR3 sequence: CASSTTGNQPQHF. CDR3 nucleotide sequence: TGTGCCAGCAGTACCACTGGGAATCAGCCCCAGCATTTT.

V is TRBV27 and J is TRBJ2-5; 11 nucleotides align to TRBD2. With 4 bases clipped from V and 5 bases from J, the junction kept 9 bases outside the gene matches. Germline values: CDR1 MNHEY, CDR2 SMNVEV (reference sequence). The CDR3 is 16 residues long. The CDR3 DNA follows: TGTGCCAGCAGTTCCTCACTAGCGGGAGCCAGGGAGACCCAGTACTTC. Protein sequence: CASSSSLAGARETQYF.